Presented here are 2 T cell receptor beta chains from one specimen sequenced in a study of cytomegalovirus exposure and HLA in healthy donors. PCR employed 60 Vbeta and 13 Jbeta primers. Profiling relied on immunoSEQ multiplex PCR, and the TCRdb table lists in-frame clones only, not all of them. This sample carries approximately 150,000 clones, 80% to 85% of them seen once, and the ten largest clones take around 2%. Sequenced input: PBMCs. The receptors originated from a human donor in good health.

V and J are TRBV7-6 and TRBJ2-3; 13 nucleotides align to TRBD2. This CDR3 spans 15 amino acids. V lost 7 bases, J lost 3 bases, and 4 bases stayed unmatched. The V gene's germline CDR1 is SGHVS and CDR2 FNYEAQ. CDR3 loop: CASTLTSGGTDTQYF. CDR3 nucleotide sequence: TGTGCCAGCACCCTGACTAGCGGGGGGACAGATACGCAGTATTTT. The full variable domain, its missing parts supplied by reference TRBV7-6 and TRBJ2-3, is GAGVSQSPRYKVTKRGQDVALRCDPISGHVSLYWYRQALGQGPEFLTYFNYEAQQDKSGLPNDRFSAERPEGSISTLTIQRTEQRDSAMYRCASTLTSGGTDTQYFGPGTRLTVL.

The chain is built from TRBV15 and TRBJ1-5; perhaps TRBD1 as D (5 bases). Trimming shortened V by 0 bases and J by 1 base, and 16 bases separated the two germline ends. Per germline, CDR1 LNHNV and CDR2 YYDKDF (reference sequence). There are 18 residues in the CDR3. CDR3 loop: CATSREGLRGRSNQPQHF. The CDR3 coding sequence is TGTGCCACCAGCAGAGAGGGCCTCCGGGGGAGAAGCAATCAGCCCCAGCATTTT.